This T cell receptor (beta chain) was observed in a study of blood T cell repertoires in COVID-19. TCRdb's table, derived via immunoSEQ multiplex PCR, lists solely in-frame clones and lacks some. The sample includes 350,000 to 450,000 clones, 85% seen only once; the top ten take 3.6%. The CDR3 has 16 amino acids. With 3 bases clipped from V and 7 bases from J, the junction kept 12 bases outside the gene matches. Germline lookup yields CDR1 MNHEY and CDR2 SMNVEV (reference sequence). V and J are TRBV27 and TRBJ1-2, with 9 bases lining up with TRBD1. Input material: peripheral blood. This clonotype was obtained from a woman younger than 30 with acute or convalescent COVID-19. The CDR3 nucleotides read TGTGCCAGCAGTTTTTTCAGAGGGACAGGGAGAGGTGGCTACACCTTC. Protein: CASSFFRGTGRGGYTF.